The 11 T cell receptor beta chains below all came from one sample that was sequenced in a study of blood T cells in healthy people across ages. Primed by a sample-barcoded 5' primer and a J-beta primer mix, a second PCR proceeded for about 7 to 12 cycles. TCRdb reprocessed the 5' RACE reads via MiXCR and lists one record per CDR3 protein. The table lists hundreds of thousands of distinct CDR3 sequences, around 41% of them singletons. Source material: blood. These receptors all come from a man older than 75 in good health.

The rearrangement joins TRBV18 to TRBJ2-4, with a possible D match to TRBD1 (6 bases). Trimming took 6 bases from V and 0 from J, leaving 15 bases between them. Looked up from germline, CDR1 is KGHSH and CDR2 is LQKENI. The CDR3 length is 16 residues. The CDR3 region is CASSKQGSLAKNIQYF. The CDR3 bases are TGTGCCAGCTCTAAGCAGGGGTCTCTAGCCAAAAACATTCAGTACTTC.

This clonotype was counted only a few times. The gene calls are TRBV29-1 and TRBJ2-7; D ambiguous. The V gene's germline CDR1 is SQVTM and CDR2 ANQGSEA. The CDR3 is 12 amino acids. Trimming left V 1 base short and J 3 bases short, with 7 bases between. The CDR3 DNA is TGCAGCGTTGAAGTCACAGACTACGAGCAGTACTTC. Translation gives CSVEVTDYEQYF.

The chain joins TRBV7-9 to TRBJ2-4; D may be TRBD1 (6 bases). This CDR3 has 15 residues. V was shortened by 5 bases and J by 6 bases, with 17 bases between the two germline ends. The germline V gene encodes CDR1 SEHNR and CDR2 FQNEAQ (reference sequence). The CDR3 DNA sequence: TGTGCCAGCAGCCGAGAACAGGGTGAGGCAAACATTCAGTACTTC. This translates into CASSREQGEANIQYF.

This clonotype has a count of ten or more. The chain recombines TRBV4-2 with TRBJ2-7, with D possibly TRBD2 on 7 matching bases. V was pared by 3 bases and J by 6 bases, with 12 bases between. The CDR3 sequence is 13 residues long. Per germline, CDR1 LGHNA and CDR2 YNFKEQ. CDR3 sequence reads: CASSHAGEGEQYF. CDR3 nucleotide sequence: TGTGCCAGCAGCCATGCAGGGGAGGGCGAGCAGTACTTC.

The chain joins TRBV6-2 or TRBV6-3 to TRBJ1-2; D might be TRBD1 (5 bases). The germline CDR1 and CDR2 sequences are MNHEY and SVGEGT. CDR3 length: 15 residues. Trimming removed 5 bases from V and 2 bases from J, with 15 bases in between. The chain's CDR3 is CASSRPGTGNYGYTF. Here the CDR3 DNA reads TGTGCCAGCAGTCGACCCGGGACGGGCAACTATGGCTACACCTTC.

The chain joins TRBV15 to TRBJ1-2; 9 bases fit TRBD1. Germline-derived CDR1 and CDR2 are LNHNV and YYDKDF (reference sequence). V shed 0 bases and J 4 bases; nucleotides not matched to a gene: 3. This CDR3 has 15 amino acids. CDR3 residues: CATSREETGGYGYTF. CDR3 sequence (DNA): TGTGCCACCAGCAGAGAGGAGACAGGGGGCTATGGCTACACCTTC.

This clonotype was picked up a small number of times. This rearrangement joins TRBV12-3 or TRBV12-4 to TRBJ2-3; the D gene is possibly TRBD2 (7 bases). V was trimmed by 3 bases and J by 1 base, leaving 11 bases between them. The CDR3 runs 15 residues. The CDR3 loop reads CASSFRGAGTDTQYF. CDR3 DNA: TGTGCCAGCAGTTTCCGGGGGGCGGGCACAGATACGCAGTATTTT.

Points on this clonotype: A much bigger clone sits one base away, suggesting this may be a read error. CDR3 nucleotides: TGTGCCAGCCGTGGGAATACAGGTGCCTACGAGCAGTACTTC. Translated: CASRGNTGAYEQYF. This chain uses TRBV6-2 or TRBV6-3 with TRBJ2-5, with D perhaps TRBD1 (5 bases). The end of the DNA fits TRBJ2-7 better, so the J call may be wrong. From germline, CDR1 is MNHEY and CDR2 SVGEGT. The CDR3 consists of 14 residues.

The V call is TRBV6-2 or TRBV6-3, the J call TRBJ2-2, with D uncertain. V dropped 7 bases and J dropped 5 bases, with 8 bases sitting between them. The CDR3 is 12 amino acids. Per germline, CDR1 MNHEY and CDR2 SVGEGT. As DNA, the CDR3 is TGTGCCAGCACAAGGGTTACCGGGGAGCTGTTTTTT. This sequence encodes CASTRVTGELFF.

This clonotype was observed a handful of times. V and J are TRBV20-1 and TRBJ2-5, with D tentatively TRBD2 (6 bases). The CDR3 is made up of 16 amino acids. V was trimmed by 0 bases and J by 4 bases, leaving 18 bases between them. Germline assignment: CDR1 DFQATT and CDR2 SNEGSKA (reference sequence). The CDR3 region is CSARDPPGTYGETQYF. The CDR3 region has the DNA TGCAGTGCTAGAGACCCCCCGGGGACTTACGGAGAGACCCAGTACTTC.

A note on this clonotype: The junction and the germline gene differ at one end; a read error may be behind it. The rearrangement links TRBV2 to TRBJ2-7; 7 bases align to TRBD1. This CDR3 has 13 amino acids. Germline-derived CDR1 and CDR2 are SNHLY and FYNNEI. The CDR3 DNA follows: TGTACCAGCCGTAGGGACAGATCCTACGAGCAGTACTTC. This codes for CTSRRDRSYEQYF.